The rows below give T cell receptor beta chains drawn from one sample of a study of OX40 agonist ivuxolimab in advanced cancers. Generated by immunoSEQ multiplex PCR, the TCRdb table keeps only in-frame clones and is missing some. The data contain 77,000 or so clones, about 93% of them singletons. This sample comprised CD4+ or CD8+ T cells sorted from blood, obtained in a trial of the OX40 agonist ivuxolimab. These TCRs come from an adult with an advanced solid tumor such as melanoma, head and neck, liver or kidney cancer. Both conserved end residues are part of each CDR3. The D gene is left open where the match is weak. Rows give clone size only sometimes, using once, few, many, or a class for an expanded clone.

j_call cdr3_length d_call clone_size v_call cdr3_nt cdr3_aa
TRBJ2-7 15 TRBD2 NA TRBV6-6 TGTGCCACATCCGGACTAGCGGGTCTCGCCTACGAGCAGTACTTC CATSGLAGLAYEQYF
TRBJ2-2 14 NA once TRBV30 TGTGCCTGGATCCGGGACCCCCGGCGGGGGGAGCTGTTTTTT CAWIRDPRRGELFF
TRBJ2-7 15 NA few TRBV10-3 TGTGCCATCAGATCGGGCCCCGAGCCCTCGGGCGAGCAGTACTTC CAIRSGPEPSGEQYF
TRBJ2-7 14 NA once TRBV28 TGTGCCAGCAGTTTACCCAGGGGCGCGTTCGAGCAGTACTTC CASSLPRGAFEQYF
TRBJ1-5 14 NA NA TRBV18 TGTGCCAGCTCACCAGTGGACAGCAATCAGCCCCAGCATTTT CASSPVDSNQPQHF
TRBJ2-3 15 TRBD2 NA TRBV6-1 TGTGCCAGCAGCGAGGGACTAGCGGGCACAGATACGCAGTATTTT CASSEGLAGTDTQYF
TRBJ2-7 14 TRBD1 NA TRBV5-1 TGCGCCAGCGAGGGGGCGCCTAACTCCTACGAGCAGTACTTC CASEGAPNSYEQYF
TRBJ1-2 15 TRBD1 NA TRBV28 TGTGCCAGCACCTCCCCACAGGGGTTTGCGAGTGGCTACACCTTC CASTSPQGFASGYTF
TRBJ2-2 13 NA many TRBV5-1 TGCGCCAGCAGCTTTGACGGAGGCGGGGAGCTGTTTTTT CASSFDGGGELFF
TRBJ2-7 13 NA NA TRBV7-6 TGTGCCAGCAGTGGAATGGGGGGCTACGAGCAGTACTTC CASSGMGGYEQYF
TRBJ1-2 14 TRBD1 once TRBV7-2 TGTGCCAGCAGCATCGGACAGGGTGTCTATGGCTACACCTTC CASSIGQGVYGYTF
TRBJ1-5 15 TRBD1 NA TRBV6-6 TGTGCCAGCCTTGCCCCCGACAGGGAGGATCAGCCCCAGCATTTT CASLAPDREDQPQHF
TRBJ2-3 15 NA NA TRBV4-3 TGCGCCAGCAGCCCCCAAGGGACGGGAGATAATACGCAGTATTTT CASSPQGTGDNTQYF
TRBJ1-1 14 NA few TRBV25-1 TGTGCCAGCAGTGAAGATATGGACAACACTGAAGCTTTCTTT CASSEDMDNTEAFF
TRBJ2-3 16 TRBD2 NA TRBV27 TGTGCCAGCAGTTTAGAGGTAGCGGGGGGGCCAGATACGCAGTATTTT CASSLEVAGGPDTQYF
TRBJ2-3 15 NA NA TRBV5-4 TGTGCCAGCAACCCGGGCCCAAATCGGGTAGATACGCAGTATTTT CASNPGPNRVDTQYF
TRBJ2-3 15 NA NA TRBV5-1 TGCGCCAGCAATATCGCGGCAGCTGGCACAGATACGCAGTATTTT CASNIAAAGTDTQYF
TRBJ2-3 14 TRBD2 NA TRBV4-3 TGCGCCAGCAGCAGCGGGGGTAGCACAGATACGCAGTATTTT CASSSGGSTDTQYF
TRBJ2-7 11 NA NA TRBV10-2 TGCGCCAGCAGGCGGGGCTACGAGCAGTACTTC CASRRGYEQYF
TRBJ1-1 12 NA NA TRBV19 TGTGCCAGTAGTATAGTTTCGGGCCAAGCTTTCTTT CASSIVSGQAFF